The 4 T cell receptor beta chains in this list originate from one sample, sequenced in a study of neoadjuvant anti-PD-1 for oral cavity cancer. The table came from immunoSEQ multiplex PCR; TCRdb's copy has only in-frame clones and leaves some out. The repertoire holds tens of thousands of clones, approximately 79% seen once, with 2.5% to 3% in the top ten. The material was PBMCs, obtained before nivolumab (anti-PD-1) treatment. All receptors come from a person aged 35 to 85 with oral cavity squamous cell carcinoma.

CDR3 bases: TGTGCCAGCAGCTGGACAGGGGTGGACGGCTACACCTTC. Its translation is CASSWTGVDGYTF. J is TRBJ1-2 and V is TRBV7-9; 9 bases fit TRBD1. The CDR3 is made up of 13 amino acids. Trimming at V came to 4 bases and at J to 8 bases, leaving 5 bases not matched to a gene. The germline CDR1 and CDR2 sequences are SEHNR and FQNEAQ (reference sequence).

V and J are TRBV5-1 and TRBJ2-1, with no clear D. The length of the CDR3 is 14 residues. V shed 0 bases and J shed 4 bases, with 8 bases lying between them. The germline V gene has CDR1 SGHRS and CDR2 YFSETQ. CDR3 DNA sequence: TGCGCCAGCAGCTTGGGTAATCCTTACAATGAGCAGTTCTTC. Protein: CASSLGNPYNEQFF.

The chain links TRBV7-3 to TRBJ2-2; TRBD1 matches at 7 bases. The CDR3 has 14 amino acids. The V segment lost 3 bases and the J segment 5 bases; nucleotides outside the gene matches: 3. Germline CDR1 SGHTA, CDR2 FQGTGA. CDR3 DNA sequence: TGTGCCAGCAGCTTGACAGGGTTGACCGGGGAGCTGTTTTTT. This codes for CASSLTGLTGELFF. The whole variable domain, remainder taken from reference TRBV7-3 and TRBJ2-2, is GAGVSQTPSNKVTEKGKYVELRCDPISGHTALYWYRQSLGQGPEFLIYFQGTGAADDSGLPNDRFFAVRPEGSVSTLKIQRTERGDSAVYLCASSLTGLTGELFFGEGSRLTVL.

This sequence joins TRBV5-1 and TRBJ2-7; the D gene is possibly TRBD2 (5 bases). There are 14 residues in the CDR3. Germline V gene data show CDR1 as SGHRS and CDR2 as YFSETQ. V was trimmed by 0 bases and J by 7 bases, leaving 14 bases between them. The CDR3 here is CASSLEARSGEQYF. Written as DNA, the CDR3 is TGCGCCAGCAGCTTGGAGGCCCGGTCGGGGGAGCAGTACTTC.